This TCR beta chain was retrieved from a study of T cells in Graves' hyperthyroidism and ophthalmopathy. Concerning this clonotype: The antigen is not known.

Points from the study as a whole: Onset of ophthalmopathy came a median approximately 6 months after the model predicted it. Within blood appeared most thyroid clonotypes that had expanded above 0.001.

Germline lookup yields CDR1 SEHNR and CDR2 FQNEAQ (reference sequence). The V segment lost 10 bases and the J segment 7 bases; nucleotides outside the gene matches: 7. The CDR3 has 12 residues. RNA transcripts gave rise to amplified TCR beta CDR3 regions. With the HTBI primer set, the TCR CDR3 went through a first round of RT-PCR. TCRdb fed the multiplex PCR reads into MiXCR, producing one record per CDR3 protein. The sample consists of about 270,000 distinct CDR3 sequences, about 16% of them appearing once. The study based diagnoses on clinical symptoms, serum thyroxine and TRAb, thyroid ultrasound and orbital computed tomography. Sampled blood dates from first hyperthyroidism diagnosis, and it precedes any ophthalmopathy symptoms.

The source material was blood. This TCR came from a woman between 45 and 65 years old with Graves' hyperthyroidism that later progressed to Graves' ophthalmopathy. The V and J genes are TRBV7-9 and TRBJ2-7; 10 positions agree with TRBD1. CDR3 coding DNA: TGTGCCACCGGGACAGGGGTAGGTGAGCAGTACTTC. Protein: CATGTGVGEQYF.